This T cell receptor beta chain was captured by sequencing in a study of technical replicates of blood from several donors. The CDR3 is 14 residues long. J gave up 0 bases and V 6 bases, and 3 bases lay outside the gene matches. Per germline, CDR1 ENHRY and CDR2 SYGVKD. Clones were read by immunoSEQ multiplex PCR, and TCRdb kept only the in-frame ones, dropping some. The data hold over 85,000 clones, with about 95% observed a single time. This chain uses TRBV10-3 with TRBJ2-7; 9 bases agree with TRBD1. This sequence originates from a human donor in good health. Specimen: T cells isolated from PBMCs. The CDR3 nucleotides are TGTGCCATCAGCGGGACAGGGAGCTCCTACGAGCAGTACTTC. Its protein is CAISGTGSSYEQYF.